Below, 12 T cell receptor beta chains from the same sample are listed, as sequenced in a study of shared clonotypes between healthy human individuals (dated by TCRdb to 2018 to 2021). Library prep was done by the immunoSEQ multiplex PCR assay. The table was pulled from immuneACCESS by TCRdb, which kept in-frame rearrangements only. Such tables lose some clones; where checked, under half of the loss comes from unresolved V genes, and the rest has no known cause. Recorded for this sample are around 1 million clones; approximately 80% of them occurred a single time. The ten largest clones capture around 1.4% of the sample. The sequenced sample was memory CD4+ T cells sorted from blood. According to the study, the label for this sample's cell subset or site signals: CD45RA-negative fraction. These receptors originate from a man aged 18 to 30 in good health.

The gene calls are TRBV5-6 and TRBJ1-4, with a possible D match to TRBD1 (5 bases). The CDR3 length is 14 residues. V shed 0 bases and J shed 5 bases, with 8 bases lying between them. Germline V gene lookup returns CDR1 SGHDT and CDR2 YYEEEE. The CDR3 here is CASSLGGKNEKLFF. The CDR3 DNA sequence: TGTGCCAGCAGCTTGGGGGGGAAAAATGAAAAACTGTTTTTT.

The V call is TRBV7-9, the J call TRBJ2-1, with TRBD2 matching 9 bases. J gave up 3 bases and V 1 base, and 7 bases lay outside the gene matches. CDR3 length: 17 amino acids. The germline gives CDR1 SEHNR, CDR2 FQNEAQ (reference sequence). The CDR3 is CASSLGKTSGDYNEQFF. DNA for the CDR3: TGTGCCAGCAGCTTAGGCAAGACTAGCGGTGACTACAATGAGCAGTTCTTC.

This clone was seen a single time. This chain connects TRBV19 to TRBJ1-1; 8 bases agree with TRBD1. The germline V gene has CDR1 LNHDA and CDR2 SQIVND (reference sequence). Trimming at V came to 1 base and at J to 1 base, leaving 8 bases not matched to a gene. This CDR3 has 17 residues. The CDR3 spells CASSIVRDRWRNTEAFF. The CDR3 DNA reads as TGTGCCAGTAGTATAGTAAGGGACAGGTGGCGGAACACTGAAGCTTTCTTT.

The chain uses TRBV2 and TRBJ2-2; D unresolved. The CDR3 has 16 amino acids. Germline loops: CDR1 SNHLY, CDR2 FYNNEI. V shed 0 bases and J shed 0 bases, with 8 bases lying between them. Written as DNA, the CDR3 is TGTGCCAGCAGTGAAGCGATGGACCCGAACACCGGGGAGCTGTTTTTT. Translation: CASSEAMDPNTGELFF. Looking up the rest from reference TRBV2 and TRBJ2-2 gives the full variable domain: EPEVTQTPSHQVTQMGQEVILRCVPISNHLYFYWYRQILGQKVEFLVSFYNNEISEKSEIFDDQFSVERPDGSNFTLKIRSTKLEDSAMYFCASSEAMDPNTGELFFGEGSRLTVL.

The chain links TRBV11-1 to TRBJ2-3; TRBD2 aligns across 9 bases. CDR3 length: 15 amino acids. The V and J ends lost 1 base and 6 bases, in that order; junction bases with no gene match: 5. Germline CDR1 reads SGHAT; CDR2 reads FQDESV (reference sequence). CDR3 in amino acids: CASSLVLAGLDTQYF. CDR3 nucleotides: TGTGCCAGCAGCTTAGTTCTAGCGGGGCTCGATACGCAGTATTTT.

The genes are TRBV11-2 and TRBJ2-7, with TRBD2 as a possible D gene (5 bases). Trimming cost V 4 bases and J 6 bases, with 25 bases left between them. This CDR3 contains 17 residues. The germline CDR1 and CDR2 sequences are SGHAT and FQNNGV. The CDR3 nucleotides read TGTGCCAGCAGCTCCCGCCAGCGCGGAGGTCTATGGTCCGAGCAGTACTTC. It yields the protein CASSSRQRGGLWSEQYF.

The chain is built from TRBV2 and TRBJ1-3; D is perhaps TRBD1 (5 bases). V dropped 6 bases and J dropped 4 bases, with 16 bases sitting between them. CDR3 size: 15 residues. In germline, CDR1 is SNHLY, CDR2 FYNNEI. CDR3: CASSADDWGGNTIYF. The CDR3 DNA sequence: TGTGCCAGCAGCGCGGACGACTGGGGCGGAAACACCATATATTTT. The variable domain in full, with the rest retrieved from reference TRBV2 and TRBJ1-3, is EPEVTQTPSHQVTQMGQEVILRCVPISNHLYFYWYRQILGQKVEFLVSFYNNEISEKSEIFDDQFSVERPDGSNFTLKIRSTKLEDSAMYFCASSADDWGGNTIYFGEGSWLTVV.

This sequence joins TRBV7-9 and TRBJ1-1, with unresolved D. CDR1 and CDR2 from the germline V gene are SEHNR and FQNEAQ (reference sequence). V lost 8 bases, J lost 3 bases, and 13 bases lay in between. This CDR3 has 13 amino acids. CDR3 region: CASGDGGDTEAFF. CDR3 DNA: TGTGCCAGCGGGGATGGCGGGGACACTGAAGCTTTCTTT.

The CDR3 sequence: CASREPGGPSSYNSPLHF. In nucleotides, the CDR3 is TGTGCCAGCAGGGAACCCGGAGGGCCGAGCTCCTATAATTCACCCCTCCACTTT. The chain combines TRBV6-1 with TRBJ1-6, with unresolved D. Trimming stripped 6 bases from V and 0 bases from J, with 18 bases between. The germline V gene encodes CDR1 MNHNS and CDR2 SASEGT. The CDR3 is 18 amino acids.

The CDR3 region has the DNA TGTGCCAGCACGGGACAGGGGCGCGGCGGGGAGCTGTTTTTT. Its translation is CASTGQGRGGELFF. The chain links TRBV6-1 to TRBJ2-2; 10 bases are shared with TRBD1. The CDR3 loop spans 14 amino acids. Per germline, CDR1 MNHNS and CDR2 SASEGT. J gave up 7 bases and V 7 bases, and 6 bases lay outside the gene matches.

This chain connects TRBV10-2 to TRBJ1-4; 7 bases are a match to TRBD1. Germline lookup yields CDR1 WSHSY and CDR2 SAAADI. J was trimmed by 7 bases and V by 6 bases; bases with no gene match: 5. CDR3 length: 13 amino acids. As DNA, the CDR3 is TGCGCCAGCAGCGAGGGGGCTGGTGAAAAACTGTTTTTT. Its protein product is CASSEGAGEKLFF.

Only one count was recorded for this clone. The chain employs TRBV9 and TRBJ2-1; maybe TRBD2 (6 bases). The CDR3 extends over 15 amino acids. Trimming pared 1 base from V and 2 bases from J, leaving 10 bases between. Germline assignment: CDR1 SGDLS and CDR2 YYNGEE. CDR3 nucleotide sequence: TGTGCCAGCAGCGTAAGGGGAGGTACCTACAATGAGCAGTTCTTC. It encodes CASSVRGGTYNEQFF.